This T cell receptor (beta chain) was identified during a study of T cells in Graves' hyperthyroidism and ophthalmopathy. This clonotype was counted a few times. Researchers amplified the TCR beta CDR3 regions from RNA transcripts. An initial round of RT-PCR targeting the TCR CDR3 relied on the HTBI primer set. TCRdb called the multiplex PCR reads again in MiXCR, with one record for every CDR3 protein. In the table there are approximately 560,000 distinct CDR3 sequences, more than 45% of which are singletons. Thyroid ultrasound, orbital computed tomography, clinical symptoms, and serum thyroxine and TRAb underpinned diagnoses. The sample comprised peripheral blood or thyroid tissue (not recorded which). The receptor was derived from a woman between 18 and 30 years old with Graves' hyperthyroidism.

The CDR3 loop is CASSSSSGYNTEAFF. The CDR3 DNA sequence: TGTGCCAGCAGTTCTAGTTCGGGGTACAACACTGAAGCTTTCTTT. This chain links TRBV12-3 or TRBV12-4 with TRBJ1-1; D is uncertain. This CDR3 region has 15 residues. The V and J ends lost 4 bases and 2 bases respectively, with 14 bases between them.